Below are 29 T cell receptor beta chains sequenced from a single sample in a study of blood T cell repertoires in COVID-19. Profiled with immunoSEQ multiplex PCR; TCRdb holds only in-frame clones, not every one. The table includes about half a million clones, 70% to 90% detected once. The sequencing input was peripheral blood. These receptors were collected from a human donor in a cohort sampled during active COVID-19.

CDR3 sequence reads: CASSFRTGQSTDTQYF. Here the CDR3 DNA reads TGTGCCAGCAGTTTCCGGACAGGGCAAAGCACAGATACGCAGTATTTT. The chain joins TRBV6-5 to TRBJ2-3; 8 nucleotides agree with TRBD1. The J segment lost 0 bases and the V segment lost 4 bases, leaving 6 bases of the junction unmatched. Germline CDR1 reads MNHEY; CDR2 reads SVGAGI. The CDR3 consists of 16 residues.

The chain links TRBV4-3 to TRBJ2-5; 13 nucleotides match TRBD2. The V segment lost 8 bases and the J segment 5 bases; nucleotides outside the gene matches: 8. The CDR3 loop spans 15 amino acids. CDR1 and CDR2 (germline): LGHNA, YSLEER. The CDR3, as DNA: TGCGCCAGCGGAAAGGGACTAGCGGGAATGGAGACCCAGTACTTC. Protein product: CASGKGLAGMETQYF.

The chain couples TRBV9 to TRBJ2-1, with D perhaps TRBD2 (6 bases). CDR1 SGDLS and CDR2 YYNGEE come from the germline V gene. Trimming cost V 3 bases and J 13 bases, with 17 bases left between them. The CDR3 has 13 residues. CDR3 sequence (DNA): TGTGCCAGCAGCGGGGACTCGGTAGCACGTCAGTTCTTC. Translating it yields CASSGDSVARQFF.

The chain is built from TRBV27 and TRBJ2-5; D is perhaps TRBD2 (6 bases). Germline lookup yields CDR1 MNHEY and CDR2 SMNVEV (reference sequence). The CDR3 loop spans 16 amino acids. Trimming left V 4 bases short and J 1 base short, with 16 bases between. In DNA form, the CDR3 reads TGTGCCAGCAGTTGGTTCGGTGGGGGAGGCCAAGAGACCCAGTACTTC. It yields the protein CASSWFGGGGQETQYF.

J is TRBJ2-4 and V is TRBV28; D is possibly TRBD1 (6 bases). CDR3 length equals 16 residues. Trimming left V 5 bases short and J 0 bases short, with 14 bases between. Per germline, CDR1 MDHEN and CDR2 SYDVKM. The CDR3 DNA reads as TGTGCCAGCAGTATTCCGGGACAACTAGCCAAAAACATTCAGTACTTC. It translates to CASSIPGQLAKNIQYF.

The gene calls are TRBV3-1 (or the pseudogene TRBV3-2) and TRBJ1-3; tentative D call: TRBD1 (5 bases). V shed 4 bases and J shed 4 bases, with 14 bases lying between them. The germline V gene encodes CDR1 LGHDT and CDR2 YNNKEL (reference sequence). This CDR3 has 15 amino acids. Here the CDR3 DNA reads TGTGCCAGCAGCCTAGGAGCGGGGGTGGGAAACACCATATATTTT. Translated: CASSLGAGVGNTIYF.

This clone was observed a few times. This chain connects TRBV6-2 or TRBV6-3 to TRBJ1-1, with TRBD1 matching over 8 bases. The CDR3 length is 13 residues. Germline values: CDR1 MNHEY, CDR2 SVGEGT. V trimming: 6 bases; J trimming: 3 bases; junction bases outside the gene matches: 3. DNA for the CDR3: TGTGCCAGCAGCACAGGGGGGGACACTGAAGCTTTCTTT. It yields the protein CASSTGGDTEAFF.

This chain joins TRBV30 and TRBJ1-5, with a weak D call TRBD1 (5 bases). The CDR3 runs 15 residues. V was trimmed by 0 bases and J by 4 bases, leaving 13 bases between them. Germline V gene sequence: CDR1 GTSNPN, CDR2 SVGIG (reference sequence). The CDR3 spells CAWSVRAGSNQPQHF. CDR3 coding DNA: TGTGCCTGGAGTGTAAGGGCAGGGTCTAATCAGCCCCAGCATTTT.

The CDR3, as DNA: TGTGCCAGCAGTTGGGACAGTAACACTGAAGCTTTCTTT. This translates into CASSWDSNTEAFF. J is TRBJ1-1 and V is TRBV12-3 or TRBV12-4, with TRBD1 matching over 7 bases. The V segment lost 4 bases and the J segment 2 bases; nucleotides outside the gene matches: 1. This CDR3 region has 13 residues.

The genes are TRBV7-3 and TRBJ2-3, with TRBD2 matching over 9 bases. V shed 3 bases and J 4 bases; nucleotides not matched to a gene: 11. Germline V lookup: CDR1 SGHTA, CDR2 FQGTGA. This CDR3 contains 17 residues. CDR3: CASSLEGGTSSPDTQYF. CDR3 bases: TGTGCCAGCAGCTTGGAGGGGGGGACTAGCAGCCCAGATACGCAGTATTTT.

This chain links TRBV11-2 with TRBJ1-2, with D possibly TRBD1 on 5 matching bases. Germline V lookup: CDR1 SGHAT, CDR2 FQNNGV. Trimming pared 1 base from V and 6 bases from J, leaving 21 bases between. The CDR3 loop spans 17 amino acids. The CDR3, as DNA: TGTGCCAGCAGCTTAGTCTTGGGAACCGGGGGGATACATGGCTACACCTTC. The encoded protein is CASSLVLGTGGIHGYTF.

The chain recombines TRBV28 with TRBJ1-5, with D hard to call. The CDR3 totals 12 residues. Trimming cost V 3 bases and J 7 bases, with 7 bases left between them. Germline V lookup: CDR1 MDHEN, CDR2 SYDVKM. Here the CDR3 reads CASSFVLQPQHF. The CDR3 DNA is TGTGCCAGCAGTTTTGTTCTGCAGCCCCAGCATTTT.

This clone was seen more than once but under ten times. The chain uses TRBV27 and TRBJ1-2; TRBD1 matches 8 bases. The CDR3 totals 19 residues. CDR1 and CDR2 (germline): MNHEY, SMNVEV (reference sequence). V trimming: 5 bases; J trimming: 0 bases; junction bases outside the gene matches: 17. The CDR3: CASSARQGRLYLANYGYTF. CDR3 nucleotides: TGTGCCAGCAGTGCTCGACAGGGGCGCCTATACCTAGCTAACTATGGCTACACCTTC.

The count of this clone is one. This rearrangement joins TRBV7-9 to TRBJ2-5; 8 bases map to TRBD1. V trimming: 5 bases; J trimming: 2 bases; junction bases outside the gene matches: 10. CDR3 size: 16 residues. CDR1 is SEHNR, CDR2 FQNEAQ, per germline (reference sequence). In DNA form, the CDR3 reads TGTGCCAGCAGCCCGCGGACAGGGTGGGAGCAAGAGACCCAGTACTTC. This sequence encodes CASSPRTGWEQETQYF.

This clone was seen only a few times. The chain has TRBV11-2 and TRBJ1-1, with D possibly being TRBD1 (6 bases). This CDR3 region has 15 residues. Per germline, CDR1 SGHAT and CDR2 FQNNGV. Between the trimmed V and J ends, which lost 5 bases and 5 bases, there was a span of 18 bases. The DNA of the CDR3 is TGTGCCAGCAGCGGATTACAGGGTTTCCGAACTGAAGCTTTCTTT. Its protein product is CASSGLQGFRTEAFF.

A note on this clone: This sample also contains other DNA sequences that code for the same CDR3. The J gene is TRBJ2-3, the V gene TRBV12-5; D call uncertain. The V end lost 2 bases, the J end lost 3 bases, and 3 bases lay between the germline ends. The CDR3 length is 12 residues. The germline V gene has CDR1 LGHNT and CDR2 FRNRAP. CDR3 nucleotides: TGTGCTAGTGGTTTGCTAACAGATACGCAGTATTTT. Protein: CASGLLTDTQYF.

This clone appeared a few times. The chain uses TRBV5-1 and TRBJ2-7; 7 nucleotides align to TRBD1. The length of the CDR3 is 15 residues. The germline V gene encodes CDR1 SGHRS and CDR2 YFSETQ. The V gene end was trimmed by 0 bases and the J gene end by 7 bases; junction bases not matched to a gene: 10. The CDR3 here is CASSLGRTGLMEQYF. As DNA, the CDR3 is TGCGCCAGCAGCTTGGGTAGGACAGGACTGATGGAGCAGTACTTC.

For this clone: The sample carries other DNA sequences with the same CDR3. CDR3 sequence (DNA): TGTGCCAGTAGTATAACTAGCGGGAGGGGGACGGATACGCAGTATTTT. Protein: CASSITSGRGTDTQYF. The chain carries TRBV19 and TRBJ2-3; TRBD2 matches 13 bases. The CDR3 extends over 16 amino acids. Germline CDR1 is LNHDA and CDR2 is SQIVND (reference sequence). Trimming at V came to 2 bases and at J to 6 bases, leaving 5 bases not matched to a gene.

This clone was counted between two and nine times. The J gene is TRBJ2-7, the V gene TRBV11-2; 10 nucleotides align to TRBD2. Germline loops: CDR1 SGHAT, CDR2 FQNNGV. The junction had 5 bases not matched to a gene; V was cut back by 1 base and J by 2 bases. This CDR3 contains 16 residues. CDR3 DNA sequence: TGTGCCAGCAGCTTAGTCCCTAGCGGGAGACCCTACGAGCAGTACTTC. As protein: CASSLVPSGRPYEQYF.

On this clone itself: Within the sample, other DNA sequences also encode this same CDR3. V gene TRBV6-5 combines with J gene TRBJ2-1, with TRBD1 matching 9 bases. The CDR3 loop spans 15 amino acids. Germline loops: CDR1 MNHEY, CDR2 SVGAGI. V lost 0 bases and J lost 4; bases outside the gene matches: 1. This chain's CDR3 is CASSYSGTGYNEQFF. CDR3 bases: TGTGCCAGCAGTTACTCCGGGACAGGGTACAATGAGCAGTTCTTC.

The chain recombines TRBV7-2 with TRBJ1-4, with D tentatively TRBD1 (5 bases). The germline V gene encodes CDR1 SGHTA and CDR2 FQGNSA. V dropped 3 bases and J dropped 8 bases, with 19 bases sitting between them. CDR3 size: 16 residues. The CDR3 sequence is CASSLNRLKPGEKLFF. As DNA, the CDR3 is TGTGCCAGCAGCTTGAATCGGCTCAAACCAGGGGAAAAACTGTTTTTT.

This chain uses TRBV6-1 with TRBJ2-3; D uncertain. The V and J ends lost 2 bases and 6 bases respectively, with 3 bases between them. CDR3 length equals 11 residues. CDR1 is MNHNS and CDR2 is SASEGT in the germline V gene. This chain's CDR3 is CASSEPDTQYF. The CDR3 region has the DNA TGTGCCAGCAGTGAACCGGATACGCAGTATTTT.

This clone has just one count. Other DNA sequences in this specimen translate into the identical CDR3. The V gene is TRBV7-2, the J gene TRBJ2-3; no definite D call. In germline, CDR1 is SGHTA, CDR2 FQGNSA. The length of the CDR3 is 13 residues. The V end lost 2 bases, the J end lost 2 bases, and 5 bases lay between the germline ends. CDR3 DNA: TGTGCCAGCAGCTTACAGTCCACAGATACGCAGTATTTT. This codes for CASSLQSTDTQYF. Supplemented by reference TRBV7-2 and TRBJ2-3, the full variable domain reads GAGVSQSPSNKVTEKGKDVELRCDPISGHTALYWYRQSLGQGLEFLIYFQGNSAPDKSGLPSDRFSAERTGGSVSTLTIQRTQQEDSAVYLCASSLQSTDTQYFGPGTRLTVL.

The CDR3 is CSARQGNQPQHF. The CDR3 nucleotides are TGCAGCGCCAGACAGGGGAATCAGCCCCAGCATTTT. The rearrangement uses TRBV29-1 and TRBJ1-5; 8 positions agree with TRBD1. Looked up from germline, CDR1 is SQVTM and CDR2 is ANQGSEA. The CDR3 contains 12 residues. V was clipped by 7 bases and J by 4 bases; unmatched bases: 3.

The V and J genes are TRBV19 and TRBJ2-3; 7 nucleotides align to TRBD2. V gave up 5 bases and J gave up 2 bases; unmatched junction bases: 10. The CDR3 totals 16 residues. Germline V gene data show CDR1 as LNHDA and CDR2 as SQIVND (reference sequence). This CDR3 is CASSPVKRGNTDTQYF. Here the CDR3 DNA reads TGTGCCAGTAGTCCCGTCAAGCGGGGTAACACAGATACGCAGTATTTT.

The chain links TRBV10-3 to TRBJ2-7; 7 nucleotides line up with TRBD1. The CDR3 has 13 amino acids. Losses at the gene ends were 6 bases for V and 2 bases for J; bases not matched to a gene: 4. Germline V gives CDR1 ENHRY, CDR2 SYGVKD. The CDR3 reads CAIRNGTAYEQYF. The DNA of the CDR3 is TGTGCCATCAGAAATGGGACAGCCTACGAGCAGTACTTC.

V usage is TRBV7-2 and J usage is TRBJ1-1; D ambiguous. Germline CDR1 and CDR2: SGHTA and FQGNSA. CDR3 length: 14 residues. The V end was cut by 2 bases, the J end by 5 bases, with 12 bases between. The CDR3 sequence: CASSLYPTGTEAFF. CDR3 in DNA: TGTGCCAGCAGCTTATATCCCACCGGGACTGAAGCTTTCTTT.

V and J are TRBV9 and TRBJ2-7; D not resolved. V lost 2 bases, J lost 1 base, and 10 bases lay in between. The CDR3 has 14 residues. Looked up from germline, CDR1 is SGDLS and CDR2 is YYNGEE. DNA for the CDR3: TGTGCCAGCAGCGTGTCCCTAGATTCCTACGAGCAGTACTTC. Translating gives CASSVSLDSYEQYF.

The gene calls are TRBV5-6 and TRBJ2-1; the D is unclear. The length of the CDR3 is 13 residues. From germline, CDR1 is SGHDT and CDR2 YYEEEE. Between the trimmed V and J ends, which lost 4 bases and 5 bases, there was a span of 10 bases. The CDR3 nucleotides read TGTGCCAGCAGCCTGTACCAGGACAATGAGCAGTTCTTC. Its translation is CASSLYQDNEQFF.